This entry lists 10 T cell receptor beta chains sequenced from one sample in a study of shared clonotypes between healthy human individuals. The protocol was immunoSEQ multiplex PCR, while the TCRdb copy is restricted to in-frame clones and leaves out a portion. The sample includes more than 2,000,000 clones, around 94% of them seen just once. Sequencing was done on a sample of naive CD4+ T cells sorted from blood. Specified subset: CD45RA+ positively selected. The receptors shown here come from a man younger than 35 in good health.

This chain connects TRBV28 to TRBJ2-7; D tentatively fits TRBD1 or TRBD2 (5 bases each). CDR3 length equals 14 residues. Germline CDR1 and CDR2: MDHEN and SYDVKM. Trimming cost V 7 bases and J 6 bases, with 19 bases left between them. The CDR3 DNA is TGTGCCAGCACCGGGGCAGTTGGCATCCCCGAGCAGTACTTC. It specifies CASTGAVGIPEQYF.

CDR3 protein: CASSQDGVDSTDTQYF. CDR3 coding DNA: TGTGCCAGCAGCCAAGACGGAGTGGATAGCACAGATACGCAGTATTTT. The V gene is TRBV4-2, the J gene TRBJ2-3; D is uncertain. The germline V gene has CDR1 LGHNA and CDR2 YNFKEQ. The V gene lost 0 bases and the J gene lost 0 bases, with 10 bases spanning the gap. The CDR3 contains 16 residues.

The chain combines TRBV2 with TRBJ2-7; 7 bases are a match to TRBD1. V gave up 3 bases and J gave up 3 bases; unmatched junction bases: 8. CDR1 is SNHLY, CDR2 FYNNEI, per germline. This CDR3 contains 15 residues. The CDR3 spells CASSEEKGAFYEQYF. In DNA, the CDR3 is TGTGCCAGCAGTGAGGAAAAGGGGGCGTTCTACGAGCAGTACTTC. Filled out from reference TRBV2 and TRBJ2-7, the complete variable domain reads EPEVTQTPSHQVTQMGQEVILRCVPISNHLYFYWYRQILGQKVEFLVSFYNNEISEKSEIFDDQFSVERPDGSNFTLKIRSTKLEDSAMYFCASSEEKGAFYEQYFGPGTRLTVT.

J is TRBJ2-1 and V is TRBV6-1; maybe TRBD2 (7 bases). The CDR3 is 14 amino acids. V dropped 7 bases and J dropped 7 bases, with 17 bases sitting between them. Germline CDR1 reads MNHNS; CDR2 reads SASEGT. The CDR3 sequence is CASTWGRGSNEQFF. The CDR3 nucleotides read TGTGCCAGCACCTGGGGGCGGGGGAGTAATGAGCAGTTCTTC.

The chain employs TRBV6-5 and TRBJ1-6; possibly TRBD1 for D (6 bases). Trimming stripped 6 bases from V and 10 bases from J, with 16 bases between. The CDR3 loop spans 14 amino acids. Germline loops: CDR1 MNHEY, CDR2 SVGAGI. CDR3 nucleotides: TGTGCCAGCAGCTCACAGGGAATTCGGTCACCCCTCCACTTT. Protein product: CASSSQGIRSPLHF.

Turning to this clone: Distinct nucleotide sequences in the sample also encode this CDR3. V gene TRBV5-1 combines with J gene TRBJ2-7; 7 nucleotides align to TRBD2. Germline lookup yields CDR1 SGHRS and CDR2 YFSETQ. Unmatched junction bases numbered 2, after V lost 1 base and J lost 1 base. The CDR3 loop spans 14 amino acids. The CDR3 here is CASSLSGGSYEQYF. CDR3 sequence (DNA): TGCGCCAGCAGCTTGTCGGGGGGTTCCTACGAGCAGTACTTC.

This clone was recorded once. The chain links TRBV6-5 to TRBJ2-2; 7 bases are shared with TRBD1. Unmatched junction bases numbered 8, after V lost 8 bases and J lost 5 bases. The germline V gene has CDR1 MNHEY and CDR2 SVGAGI. The CDR3 consists of 14 residues. CDR3 bases: TGTGCCAGCGGCCGGGACAGAGGTACCGGGGAGCTGTTTTTT. Its protein product is CASGRDRGTGELFF.

The chain links TRBV10-2 to TRBJ2-5, with TRBD2 matching 16 bases. The germline V gene has CDR1 WSHSY and CDR2 SAAADI. With V trimmed by 5 bases and J by 5 bases, 8 bases remained unmatched. This CDR3 spans 17 amino acids. CDR3 loop: CASSPGLAGGSGETQYF. The CDR3 DNA reads TGCGCCAGCAGTCCGGGACTAGCGGGGGGGTCGGGGGAGACCCAGTACTTC.

As to this clone: Other DNA sequences in the same sample also yield this CDR3. CDR3 DNA: TGCGCCAGCAGCTTAGGGCTAGCGGGAGACTACGAGCAGTACTTC. Translated, it gives CASSLGLAGDYEQYF. The chain combines TRBV5-1 with TRBJ2-7, with 10 positions matching TRBD2. The CDR3 has 15 residues. CDR1 is SGHRS, CDR2 YFSETQ, per germline. After removal of 2 bases from V and 3 bases from J, the junction contained 5 bases not matched to a gene.

The rearrangement joins TRBV7-2 to TRBJ2-7, with a possible D match to TRBD2 (6 bases). CDR1 and CDR2 from the germline V gene are SGHTA and FQGNSA. The CDR3 length is 13 residues. Deletions cut 6 bases from V and 2 bases from J, with 11 bases between. CDR3 coding DNA: TGTGCCAGCAGTGCTAGCGTCCCCTACGAGCAGTACTTC. This translates into CASSASVPYEQYF.